The sequence of this T cell receptor beta chain was determined in a study of T cells of healthy individuals. TCRdb itself ran the 5' RACE reads through MiXCR, one entry per CDR3 protein. Among about 96,000 distinct CDR3 sequences, 17% were seen once, and the ten largest hold 6.2%. The CDR3 length is 14 residues. V was trimmed by 5 bases and J by 0 bases, leaving 10 bases between them. Germline V gene lookup returns CDR1 MNHNS and CDR2 SASEGT. The sequence derives from a human donor in good health. The chain employs TRBV6-1 and TRBJ1-1; tentative D call: TRBD1 (6 bases). The CDR3 region is CASSSSGVNTEAFF. In nucleotides, the CDR3 is TGTGCCAGCAGTTCCTCAGGGGTGAACACTGAAGCTTTCTTT.